This T cell receptor beta chain was identified in a study of blood T cell repertoires in COVID-19 (dated by TCRdb to between 2020 and 2021). Describing the broader study: Samples covering the acute and convalescent phases of COVID-19 were provided by collaborators in the United States, Italy and Spain. The material from the prospective study consisted of cDNA or gDNA derived from T cells, B-cell-depleted T cells, or PBMCs. Subjects who had been exposed to COVID-19, were actively infected with it, or had recovered from it provided the deeply sampled blood TCRbeta repertoires that made up the dataset. The repertoires were made available in a free public database intended to serve as a resource for research on the immune response to SARS-CoV-2. Samples came from the ongoing ImmuneRACE study (first 160 participants) plus 1,254 subjects from 6 global collaborators. A de-identified subject ID, COVID-19 status, age in years and sex were almost always included in the sample metadata. Where HLA class I and class II types were available, the types were taken from metadata supplied by the sample provider, not from assay-based typing. Results and caveats for the whole study, not just this receptor: The quantity of clinical and demographic metadata differed by source and by participant and was supplied without curation.

Each collaborating institution followed its own protocols to collect whole blood in K2EDTA tubes. For TCRbeta analysis, collaborator samples were shipped as frozen whole blood, as isolated PBMCs, or as DNA extracted from either sample type. V is reduced by 7 bases and J by 4 bases, leaving a spacing of 18 bases between them. CDR3 length: 15 amino acids, cysteine to phenylalanine. Of all the DNA, just the CDR3 is kept, 45 bases in frame from base 1. The germline V gene yields MDHEN for CDR1 and SYDVKM for CDR2. TCRbeta CDR3 regions were amplified from genomic DNA using the immunoSEQ Assay, a bias-controlled multiplex PCR. The authors processed their data as follows. Nucleated cell counts per sample were estimated from amplification of reference gene primers within the assay. To quantify the absolute abundance of each unique TCRbeta CDR3 rearrangement, sequence reads were collapsed and filtered. For each sample, productive Simpson clonality was calculated as the square root of Simpson's diversity index over productive rearrangements. The table comes from immuneACCESS by way of TCRdb, which keeps in-frame sequences with V and J called. Part of the clones is missing from these tables; in studies checked, under half for an unresolved V gene and the rest for unknown reasons. For V, J and clone size, that table is used; D and trimming come from the DNA. For this sample there are approximately 400,000 clones; more than 70% appear just once. The ten largest clones take up 0.95% to 1.5% of the sample.

Note on this clone: Its antigen is unknown. It has no much larger one-base neighbor in the sample; base qualities were not kept.

Sequencing was performed on peripheral blood. The sequence is built from TRBV28 and TRBJ2-3; the best D guess is TRBD1, with 5 bases matching. The receptor's source is a man aged 40-49 years with acute or convalescent COVID-19. The DNA sequence is TGTGCCAGCATCCCTCCCGCCAGGGAACCAGATACGCAGTATTTT. Translated, this gives CASIPPAREPDTQYF.